This TCR beta chain comes out of a study of blood T cell repertoires in COVID-19. The trim removed 2 bases at V and 11 bases at J, leaving 15 bases unmatched. Germline V gene data show CDR1 as MNHNY and CDR2 as SVGAGI (reference sequence). This CDR3 is 16 amino acids long. Some clones are missing from TCRdb's copy, which holds only in-frame ones; the method was immunoSEQ multiplex PCR. The sample carries 55,000 to 70,000 clones, approximately 88% recorded once. Sequencing used peripheral blood. The origin of this receptor is a woman aged 55-69 years with COVID-19, enrolled during active disease. The V gene is TRBV6-6, the J gene TRBJ1-5, with 7 nucleotides matching TRBD1. The CDR3 sequence is CASSYRTGEGSRTQHF. In nucleotides, the CDR3 is TGTGCCAGCAGTTACCGGACAGGAGAAGGGTCTAGGACCCAGCATTTT.